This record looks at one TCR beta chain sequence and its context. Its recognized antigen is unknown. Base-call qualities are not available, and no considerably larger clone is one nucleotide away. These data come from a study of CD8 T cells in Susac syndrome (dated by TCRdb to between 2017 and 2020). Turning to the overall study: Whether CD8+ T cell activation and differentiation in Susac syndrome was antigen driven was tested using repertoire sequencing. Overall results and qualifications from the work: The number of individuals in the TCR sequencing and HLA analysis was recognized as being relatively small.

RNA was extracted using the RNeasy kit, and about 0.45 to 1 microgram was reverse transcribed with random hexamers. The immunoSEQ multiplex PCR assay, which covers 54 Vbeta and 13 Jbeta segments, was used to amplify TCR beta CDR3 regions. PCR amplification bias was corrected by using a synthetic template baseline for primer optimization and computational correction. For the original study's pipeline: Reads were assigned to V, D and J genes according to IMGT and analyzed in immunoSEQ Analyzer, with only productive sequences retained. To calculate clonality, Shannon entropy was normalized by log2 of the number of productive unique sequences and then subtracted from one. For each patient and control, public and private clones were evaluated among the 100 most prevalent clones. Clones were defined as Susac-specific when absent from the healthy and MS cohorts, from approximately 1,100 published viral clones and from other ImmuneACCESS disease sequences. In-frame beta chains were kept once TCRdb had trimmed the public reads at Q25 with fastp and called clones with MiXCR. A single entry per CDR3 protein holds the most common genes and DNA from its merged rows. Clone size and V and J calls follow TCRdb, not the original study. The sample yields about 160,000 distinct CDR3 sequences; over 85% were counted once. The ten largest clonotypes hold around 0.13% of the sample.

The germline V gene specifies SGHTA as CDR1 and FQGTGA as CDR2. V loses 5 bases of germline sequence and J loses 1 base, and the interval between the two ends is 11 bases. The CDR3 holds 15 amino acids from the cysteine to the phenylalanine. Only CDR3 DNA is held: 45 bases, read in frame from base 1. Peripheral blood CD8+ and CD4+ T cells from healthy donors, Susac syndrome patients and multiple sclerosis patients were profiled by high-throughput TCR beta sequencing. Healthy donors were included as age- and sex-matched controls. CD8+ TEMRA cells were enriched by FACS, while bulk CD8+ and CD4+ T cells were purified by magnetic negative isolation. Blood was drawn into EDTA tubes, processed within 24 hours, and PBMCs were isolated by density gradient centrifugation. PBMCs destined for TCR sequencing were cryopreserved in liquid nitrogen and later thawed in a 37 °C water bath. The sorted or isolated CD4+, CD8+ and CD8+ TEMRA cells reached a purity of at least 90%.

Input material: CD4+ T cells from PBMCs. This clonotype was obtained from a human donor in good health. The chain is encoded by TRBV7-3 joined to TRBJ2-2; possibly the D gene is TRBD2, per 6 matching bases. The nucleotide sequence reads TGTGCCAGCAGCCCACCCGGGGGGAACACCGGGGAGCTGTTTTTT. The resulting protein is CASSPPGGNTGELFF.